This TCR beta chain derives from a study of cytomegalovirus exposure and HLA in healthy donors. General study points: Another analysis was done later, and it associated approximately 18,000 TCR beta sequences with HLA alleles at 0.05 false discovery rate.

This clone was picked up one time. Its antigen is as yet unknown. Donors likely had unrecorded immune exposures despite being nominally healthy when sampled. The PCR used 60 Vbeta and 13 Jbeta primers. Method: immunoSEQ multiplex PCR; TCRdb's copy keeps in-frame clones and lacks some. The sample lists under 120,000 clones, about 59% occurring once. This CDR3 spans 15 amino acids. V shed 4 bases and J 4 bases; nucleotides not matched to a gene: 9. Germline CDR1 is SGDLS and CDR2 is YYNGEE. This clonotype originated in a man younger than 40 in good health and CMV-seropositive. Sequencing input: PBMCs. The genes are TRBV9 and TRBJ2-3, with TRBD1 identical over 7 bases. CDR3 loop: CASSPMDRTSDTQYF. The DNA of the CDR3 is TGTGCCAGCAGCCCCATGGACAGGACATCAGATACGCAGTATTTT.